Below are 27 T cell receptor beta chains sequenced from a single sample in a study of control samples from healthy donors and cancer patients. TCRdb's table, derived via immunoSEQ multiplex PCR, lists solely in-frame clones and lacks some. Of about 150,000 clones in the sample, around 92% were seen once. The material sequenced was blood. These receptors originate from a woman aged 35 to 49 in good health.

V usage is TRBV19 and J usage is TRBJ2-7; 8 bases align to TRBD2. The junction had 11 bases not matched to a gene; V was cut back by 8 bases and J by 5 bases. The CDR3 is made up of 14 amino acids. CDR1 is LNHDA, CDR2 SQIVND, per germline (reference sequence). The CDR3 is CASRARGGSNEQYF. CDR3 DNA: TGTGCCAGTCGTGCCCGCGGGGGGTCCAACGAGCAGTACTTC.

For this clone: A junction boundary mismatches the germline segment, possibly from a read error. The chain couples TRBV9 to TRBJ2-5, with 9 bases matching TRBD2. This CDR3 is 15 amino acids long. In germline, CDR1 is SGDLS, CDR2 YYNGEE. The CDR3, as DNA: TGTGCCAGCAGCGAGGGCGGGGGGGCCCAAAAGACCCAGTACTTC. Translating gives CASSEGGGAQKTQYF.

J is TRBJ2-3 and V is TRBV6-5; D unclear. The CDR3 has 14 amino acids. Germline CDR1 reads MNHEY; CDR2 reads SVGAGI. V lost 6 bases and J 0 bases, leaving 10 bases between the germline ends. CDR3 protein: CASSRSLSTDTQYF. The CDR3, as DNA: TGTGCCAGCAGCCGAAGTCTAAGCACAGATACGCAGTATTTT.

This sequence joins TRBV29-1 and TRBJ2-7, with D uncertain. The CDR3 spans 12 residues. CDR1 SQVTM and CDR2 ANQGSEA come from the germline V gene. V was shortened by 7 bases and J by 1 base, with 11 bases between the two germline ends. The CDR3, as DNA: TGCAGCGCACTATTCGGTTCCTACGAGCAGTACTTC. Translated, it gives CSALFGSYEQYF.

The chain uses TRBV2 and TRBJ1-6, with D possibly matching TRBD1 (5 bases). Deletions cut 5 bases from V and 5 bases from J, with 13 bases between. Germline V lookup: CDR1 SNHLY, CDR2 FYNNEI. The CDR3 consists of 15 residues. As DNA, the CDR3 is TGTGCCAGCAGTCGGGGCCCCATGAATAATTCACCCCTCCACTTT. Translating gives CASSRGPMNNSPLHF.

The chain links TRBV7-9 to TRBJ2-3; no clear D gene. CDR1 and CDR2 from the germline V gene are SEHNR and FQNEAQ (reference sequence). V was trimmed by 5 bases and J by 6 bases, leaving 9 bases between them. This CDR3 region has 12 residues. CDR3 in amino acids: CASSTHEDTQYF. CDR3 coding DNA: TGTGCCAGCAGCACGCACGAGGATACGCAGTATTTT.

The V call is TRBV12-5, the J call TRBJ1-4, with 7 bases aligning to TRBD1. CDR1 is LGHNT and CDR2 is FRNRAP in the germline V gene. The CDR3 runs to 14 residues. V trimming: 5 bases; J trimming: 5 bases; junction bases outside the gene matches: 5. The CDR3 DNA is TGTGCTAGTGGTGGGGACAGCCGGAATGAAAAACTGTTTTTT. Its protein is CASGGDSRNEKLFF.

The J gene is TRBJ2-2, the V gene TRBV7-8; tentatively, D is TRBD2 (6 bases). V was shortened by 5 bases and J by 4 bases, with 17 bases between the two germline ends. Looked up from germline, CDR1 is SGHVS and CDR2 is FQNEAQ. CDR3 size: 16 residues. CDR3 in amino acids: CASSVRRDSGTGELFF. CDR3 nucleotides: TGTGCCAGCAGCGTACGACGGGACTCAGGCACCGGGGAGCTGTTTTTT.

The chain uses TRBV2 and TRBJ1-1; D might be TRBD1 (5 bases). CDR1 is SNHLY and CDR2 is FYNNEI in the germline V gene. V was clipped by 5 bases and J by 1 base, with 8 bases between them. The CDR3 contains 13 residues. The CDR3 spells CASSPGQNTEAFF. CDR3 nucleotide sequence: TGTGCCAGCAGTCCTGGACAGAACACTGAAGCTTTCTTT.

V usage is TRBV6-1 and J usage is TRBJ2-7, with D unresolved. Trimming stripped 1 base from V and 3 bases from J, with 10 bases between. The CDR3 has 14 amino acids. CDR1 is MNHNS, CDR2 SASEGT, per germline. This chain's CDR3 is CASSEGPASYEQYF. CDR3 DNA: TGTGCCAGCAGTGAAGGACCCGCCAGCTACGAGCAGTACTTC.

The chain has TRBV7-9 and TRBJ1-2, with D unresolved. V lost 1 base, J lost 8 bases, and 17 bases lay in between. Germline CDR1 and CDR2: SEHNR and FQNEAQ (reference sequence). The CDR3 consists of 15 residues. The chain's CDR3 is CASSLVSGSSQGYTF. As DNA, the CDR3 is TGTGCCAGCAGCTTAGTGAGTGGGTCCTCGCAAGGCTACACCTTC. Supplemented by reference TRBV7-9 and TRBJ1-2, the full variable domain reads DTGVSQNPRHKITKRGQNVTFRCDPISEHNRLYWYRQTLGQGPEFLTYFQNEAQLEKSRLLSDRFSAERPKGSFSTLEIQRTEQGDSAMYLCASSLVSGSSQGYTFGSGTRLTVV.

The chain uses TRBV10-3 and TRBJ2-7; 7 bases match TRBD1. The CDR3 is 14 amino acids. The V gene's germline CDR1 is ENHRY and CDR2 SYGVKD. Trimming took 4 bases from V and 3 from J; bases not matched to a gene: 6. The CDR3 spells CAISAGTEGYEQYF. For the CDR3, the DNA is TGTGCCATCAGTGCGGGGACAGAAGGCTACGAGCAGTACTTC.

Remarks on this clone: Other DNA sequences in the same sample also yield this CDR3. The CDR3 DNA reads TGTGCCAGCAGCCAGACGGGGATCGTGGTAACCTATAATTCACCCCTCCACTTT. Protein sequence: CASSQTGIVVTYNSPLHF. The chain uses TRBV3-1 (or the pseudogene TRBV3-2) and TRBJ1-6; D not certain. The germline V gene encodes CDR1 LGHDT and CDR2 YNNKEL (reference sequence). This CDR3 contains 18 residues. Deletions cut 3 bases from V and 2 bases from J, with 17 bases between.

The chain has TRBV5-6 and TRBJ1-5, with a possible D match to TRBD1 (6 bases). CDR3 length: 16 amino acids. V lost 3 bases, J lost 1 base, and 14 bases lay in between. The germline V gene encodes CDR1 SGHDT and CDR2 YYEEEE. Here the CDR3 reads CASSWGQGLSNQPQHF. DNA for the CDR3: TGTGCCAGCAGCTGGGGCCAGGGGTTAAGCAATCAGCCCCAGCATTTT. Full variable domain (missing parts from reference TRBV5-6 and TRBJ1-5): DAGVTQSPTHLIKTRGQQVTLRCSPKSGHDTVSWYQQALGQGPQFIFQYYEEEERQRGNFPDRFSGHQFPNYSSELNVNALLLGDSALYLCASSWGQGLSNQPQHFGDGTRLSIL.

This chain joins TRBV10-2 and TRBJ1-1, with 8 bases identical to TRBD1. CDR3 length: 17 residues. J lost 2 bases, V lost 5 bases, and 13 bases had no gene match. Germline loops: CDR1 WSHSY, CDR2 SAAADI. CDR3 DNA sequence: TGCGCCAGCAGTCGGGACAGGAGGGGGGGATTAAACACTGAAGCTTTCTTT. Translation: CASSRDRRGGLNTEAFF.

The chain couples TRBV29-1 to TRBJ2-1; 13 bases are shared with TRBD2. J gave up 10 bases and V 3 bases, and 6 bases lay outside the gene matches. CDR3 length equals 14 residues. Germline CDR1 reads SQVTM; CDR2 reads ANQGSEA. The CDR3 loop reads CSVEGLAGLLEQFF. The CDR3 DNA sequence: TGCAGCGTTGAGGGACTAGCGGGACTCTTGGAGCAGTTCTTC.

The CDR3 DNA is TGTGCCAGCAGTTACGGCGACAGGATGAACACTGAAGCTTTCTTT. Residues: CASSYGDRMNTEAFF. The rearrangement links TRBV6-5 to TRBJ1-1; TRBD1 is a possible D gene (6 bases). Trimming took 2 bases from V and 0 from J, leaving 10 bases between them. Germline CDR1 is MNHEY and CDR2 is SVGAGI. There are 15 residues in the CDR3.

The gene calls are TRBV12-3 or TRBV12-4 and TRBJ2-3; TRBD1 agrees at 7 bases. J lost 8 bases, V lost 0 bases, and 2 bases had no gene match. This CDR3 contains 13 residues. The CDR3 sequence: CASSLATGSTQYF. The CDR3 nucleotides read TGTGCCAGCAGTTTAGCGACAGGGAGTACGCAGTATTTT.

The CDR3 protein is CASSSTTGGTTDTQYF. CDR3 nucleotides: TGTGCCAGCAGCTCTACCACGGGGGGAACGACAGATACGCAGTATTTT. The chain is built from TRBV11-2 and TRBJ2-3; TRBD2 agrees at 7 bases. Germline assignment: CDR1 SGHAT and CDR2 FQNNGV. With V trimmed by 4 bases and J by 3 bases, 10 bases remained unmatched. There are 16 residues in the CDR3.

The table lists this clone with a few counts. The chain links TRBV6-4 to TRBJ2-4; 8 bases are a match to TRBD1. Germline values: CDR1 MRHNA, CDR2 SNTAGT. The CDR3 has 15 residues. The ends lost 6 bases at V and 0 bases at J; junction bases unmatched: 4. The CDR3 reads CASSKGQVAKNIQYF. The CDR3 DNA reads TGTGCCAGCAGCAAGGGACAGGTAGCCAAAAACATTCAGTACTTC.

The gene calls are TRBV25-1 and TRBJ1-5; no reliable D call. The CDR3 consists of 13 residues. Trimming took 6 bases from V and 6 from J, leaving 12 bases between them. CDR1 and CDR2 from the germline V gene are MGHDK and SYGVNS. CDR3 nucleotide sequence: TGTGCCAGCAGCCCCGGTTCGGGTCAGCCCCAGCATTTT. Amino acid sequence: CASSPGSGQPQHF. The whole variable domain, remainder taken from reference TRBV25-1 and TRBJ1-5, is EADIYQTPRYLVIGTGKKITLECSQTMGHDKMYWYQQDPGMELHLIHYSYGVNSTEKGDLSSESTVSRIRTEHFPLTLESARPSHTSQYLCASSPGSGQPQHFGDGTRLSIL.

V gene TRBV2 combines with J gene TRBJ1-5, with D perhaps TRBD1 (6 bases). Trimming pared 1 base from V and 5 bases from J, leaving 15 bases between. CDR3 size: 16 residues. Germline V CDR1 and CDR2: SNHLY, FYNNEI. CDR3 protein: CASSEGGPGIDQPQHF. The CDR3 DNA reads as TGTGCCAGCAGTGAAGGGGGGCCAGGGATAGATCAGCCCCAGCATTTT.

The chain links TRBV6-6 to TRBJ1-5; tentative D call: TRBD1 (5 bases). In germline, CDR1 is MNHNY, CDR2 SVGAGI (reference sequence). V shed 2 bases and J shed 7 bases, with 15 bases lying between them. The CDR3 consists of 15 residues. The CDR3 spells CASSYGGEGRQPQHF. CDR3 bases: TGTGCCAGCAGTTACGGGGGAGAGGGGAGGCAGCCCCAGCATTTT.

The rearrangement joins TRBV7-9 to TRBJ1-2; 7 nucleotides agree with TRBD1. The CDR3 runs 12 residues. V gave up 5 bases and J gave up 8 bases; unmatched junction bases: 5. Germline V lookup: CDR1 SEHNR, CDR2 FQNEAQ (reference sequence). The CDR3 spells CASSVNRGGYTF. The CDR3 nucleotides read TGTGCCAGCAGCGTGAACAGGGGCGGCTACACCTTC.

V is TRBV5-4 and J is TRBJ1-2, with a weak D call TRBD1 (5 bases). The CDR3 covers 14 residues. Germline assignment: CDR1 SGHNT and CDR2 YYREEE (reference sequence). V shed 2 bases and J shed 6 bases, with 14 bases lying between them. The CDR3 loop reads CASSLSGGGDGYTF. The CDR3 DNA follows: TGTGCCAGCAGCTTATCGGGGGGTGGGGATGGCTACACCTTC. The variable domain in full, with the rest retrieved from reference TRBV5-4 and TRBJ1-2, is ETGVTQSPTHLIKTRGQQVTLRCSSQSGHNTVSWYQQALGQGPQFIFQYYREEENGRGNFPPRFSGLQFPNYSSELNVNALELDDSALYLCASSLSGGGDGYTFGSGTRLTVV.

Details on this clone: One end of the junction is discordant with germline, which a read error may explain. V and J are TRBV7-9 and TRBJ1-1, with D unclear. The CDR3 has 12 residues. Germline V gene lookup returns CDR1 SEHNR and CDR2 FQNEAQ (reference sequence). The CDR3 loop reads CASSSPETDAFF. The CDR3 DNA is TGTGCCAGCAGCTCGCCGGAGACTGACGCTTTCTTT.

In its sample, this clone was seen a few times. This chain uses TRBV3-1 (or the pseudogene TRBV3-2) with TRBJ2-7; 12 bases agree with TRBD1. J was trimmed by 5 bases and V by 5 bases; bases with no gene match: 10. From germline, CDR1 is LGHDT and CDR2 YNNKEL (reference sequence). The CDR3 runs to 16 residues. Here the CDR3 reads CASSILSGQGANEQYF. CDR3 in DNA: TGTGCCAGCAGCATACTTTCGGGACAGGGGGCCAACGAGCAGTACTTC.